The rows below give T cell receptor beta chains drawn from one sample of a study of cytomegalovirus exposure and HLA in healthy donors. Method: immunoSEQ multiplex PCR; TCRdb's copy keeps in-frame clones and lacks some. Of over 150,000 clones listed, about 82% are singletons. Input material: PBMCs. The receptors stem from a human donor in good health. The CDR3 runs from the conserved cysteine through the conserved F or W. A D gene is named only where the DNA matches it firmly. Not every row has a clone size; where given, it reads once, few, many or a size class.

j_call d_call v_call clone_size cdr3_aa cdr3_nt
TRBJ2-5 TRBD2 TRBV5-4 . CASSSTSNPQETQYF TGTGCCAGCAGTTCGACTAGCAACCCACAAGAGACCCAGTACTTC
TRBJ1-1 . TRBV2 . CASSVATEAFF TGTGCCAGCAGCGTGGCAACTGAAGCTTTCTTT
TRBJ2-1 . TRBV5-1 . CASSLYNEQFF TGCGCCAGCAGCCTCTACAATGAGCAGTTCTTC
TRBJ2-7 TRBD1 TRBV11-2 . CASSLGDSPIYEQYF TGTGCCAGCAGCTTAGGGGACAGCCCGATCTACGAGCAGTACTTC
TRBJ1-4 TRBD1 TRBV5-4 . CASSFYRGTNEKLFF TGTGCCAGCAGCTTTTACAGGGGAACTAATGAAAAACTGTTTTTT
TRBJ2-2 TRBD1 TRBV27 . CASTNRGNTGELFF TGTGCCAGCACCAACAGGGGCAACACCGGGGAGCTGTTTTTT
TRBJ1-1 TRBD1 TRBV19 . CASKIQGVTNTEAFF TGTGCCAGTAAAATACAGGGGGTTACGAACACTGAAGCTTTCTTT
TRBJ2-5 TRBD1 TRBV28 few CASSSTGVETQYF TGTGCCAGCAGTTCTACAGGGGTAGAGACCCAGTACTTC
TRBJ1-5 TRBD1 TRBV4-1 . CASSQETGSFGQPQHF TGCGCCAGCAGCCAGGAGACAGGGAGCTTCGGGCAGCCCCAGCATTTT
TRBJ1-4 . TRBV19 . CASSIGVATNEKLFF TGTGCCAGTAGTATAGGTGTCGCAACTAATGAAAAACTGTTTTTT
TRBJ1-1 TRBD1 TRBV4-1 once CASSQRRQGDRNTEAFF TGCGCCAGCAGCCAGAGGCGACAGGGGGATCGGAACACTGAAGCTTTCTTT
TRBJ2-1 TRBD2 TRBV25-1 . CASSGTSGGDNEQFF TGTGCCAGCAGCGGGACTAGCGGGGGGGACAATGAGCAGTTCTTC
TRBJ2-7 TRBD1 TRBV5-1 . CASSPDRGFVSYEQYF TGCGCCAGCAGCCCGGACAGGGGTTTTGTTTCCTACGAGCAGTACTTC
TRBJ2-7 TRBD2 TRBV7-3 . CASSLSGGSSYEQYF TGTGCCAGCAGCTTAAGCGGGGGTAGCTCCTACGAGCAGTACTTC
TRBJ2-2 . TRBV5-6 . CASSPGAGMTGELFF TGTGCCAGCAGCCCTGGAGCAGGGATGACCGGGGAGCTGTTTTTT
TRBJ2-3 TRBD2 TRBV11-3 . CASSFGAAGGDTQYF TGTGCCAGCAGCTTTGGGGCAGCGGGGGGCGATACGCAGTATTTT
TRBJ2-7 TRBD2 TRBV27 once CASIPLPGLADPATEQYF TGTGCCAGCATCCCACTACCGGGACTAGCGGATCCGGCTACAGAGCAGTACTTC
TRBJ1-1 . TRBV25-1 . CASRLRVTAEAFF TGTGCCAGCAGACTGAGGGTCACAGCTGAAGCTTTCTTT
TRBJ2-2 . TRBV29-1 once CSVGNRGSNTGELFF TGCAGCGTTGGGAACCGGGGTTCGAACACCGGGGAGCTGTTTTTT
TRBJ1-1 TRBD1 TRBV5-1 once CASSLGGTGVIAEAFF TGCGCCAGCAGCTTGGGGGGGACAGGGGTGATCGCTGAAGCTTTCTTT
TRBJ1-1 . TRBV7-8 . CASSLISTEAFF TGTGCCAGCAGCTTAATCTCCACTGAAGCTTTCTTT
TRBJ1-5 TRBD1 TRBV27 . CASSLWGQGDQPQHF TGTGCCAGCAGTTTATGGGGACAGGGGGATCAGCCCCAGCATTTT
TRBJ1-2 . TRBV6-5 . CASSYGYSYYGYTF TGTGCCAGCAGTTACGGGTACAGTTACTATGGCTACACCTTC
TRBJ2-1 . TRBV30 . CAWSFGDSYNEQFF TGTGCCTGGAGTTTCGGGGACTCCTACAATGAGCAGTTCTTC
TRBJ2-1 TRBD2 TRBV5-6 . CASSLRLAVNNEQFF TGTGCCAGCAGCTTGAGGCTAGCGGTGAACAATGAGCAGTTCTTC
TRBJ1-5 . TRBV6-1 . CASSAGPDFNQPQHF TGTGCCAGCAGTGCAGGTCCCGATTTCAATCAGCCCCAGCATTTT
TRBJ2-7 TRBD2 TRBV13 . CASSSRTSGGKRFYEQYF TGTGCCAGCAGCTCTCGGACTAGCGGGGGGAAGCGATTCTACGAGCAGTACTTC
TRBJ2-1 TRBD2 TRBV27 once CASSFVSVAGGGDEQFF TGTGCCAGCAGTTTCGTATCTGTAGCGGGAGGTGGGGATGAGCAGTTCTTC